The 13 T cell receptor beta chains below were found in one sample sequenced in a study of T cell repertoires in cytomegalovirus infection. TCRdb re-called the reads with MiXCR, one entry per CDR3 protein. The data contain 250,000 to 300,000 distinct CDR3 sequences, around 15% of them singletons. Sequencing was carried out using PBMCs. These receptors were obtained from a human donor in good health (CMV status not recorded). Some clones in this sample may be carry-over from other donors' samples.

This clonotype has a count of ten or more. This chain connects TRBV11-2 to TRBJ2-5; D uncertain. This CDR3 has 14 amino acids. CDR1 and CDR2 (germline): SGHAT, FQNNGV. V gave up 2 bases and J gave up 5 bases, with 12 bases separating them. DNA of the CDR3: TGTGCCAGCAGCTTAATGTTCGTAACCGAGACCCAGTACTTC. Its protein is CASSLMFVTETQYF.

The chain employs TRBV29-1 and TRBJ2-7, with 7 bases matching TRBD1. From germline, CDR1 is SQVTM and CDR2 ANQGSEA. The CDR3 loop spans 12 amino acids. The V and J ends lost 6 bases and 3 bases, in that order; junction bases with no gene match: 5. CDR3 sequence (DNA): TGCAGCGTCCTACAGGGGAACTACGAGCAGTACTTC. It codes for CSVLQGNYEQYF.

The CDR3 bases are TGCGCCAGCAGCCAAGATCTTGAAGTGCAGGGGGAGACCCAGTACTTC. Its translation: CASSQDLEVQGETQYF. This chain uses TRBV4-1 with TRBJ2-5; possible D gene TRBD1, 6 bases. V dropped 0 bases and J dropped 5 bases, with 16 bases sitting between them. This CDR3 has 16 residues. The germline CDR1 and CDR2 sequences are MGHRA and YSYEKL.

The table lists this clonotype with a few counts. The rearrangement uses TRBV10-2 and TRBJ1-1; D not certain. The CDR3 contains 14 residues. Germline V CDR1 and CDR2: WSHSY, SAAADI. V was clipped by 8 bases and J by 0 bases, with 13 bases between them. Written as DNA, the CDR3 is TGCGCCAGCCGAGATGTACCTCTGAACACTGAAGCTTTCTTT. Protein: CASRDVPLNTEAFF.

This clonotype was picked up a small number of times. This chain joins TRBV10-3 and TRBJ2-7; maybe TRBD2 (6 bases). CDR1 is ENHRY and CDR2 is SYGVKD in the germline V gene. This CDR3 is built from 11 residues. The ends were cut back, 0 bases at V and 11 bases at J, with 8 bases in the middle. The CDR3 spells CAISESREEYF. CDR3 coding DNA: TGTGCCATCAGTGAGTCCAGGGAGGAGTACTTC.

This clonotype occurred many times. The chain employs TRBV7-9 and TRBJ1-4; TRBD1 is a possible D gene (5 bases). The CDR3 runs to 15 residues. The V end was cut by 2 bases, the J end by 8 bases, with 15 bases between. CDR1 and CDR2 from the germline V gene are SEHNR and FQNEAQ (reference sequence). CDR3 sequence reads: CASSLLGRDREKLFF. DNA for the CDR3: TGTGCCAGCAGCTTATTGGGCAGGGATCGGGAAAAACTGTTTTTT.

This clonotype was observed a handful of times. The chain combines TRBV20-1 with TRBJ2-7; 7 bases are a match to TRBD1. J lost 3 bases, V lost 0 bases, and 8 bases had no gene match. The germline V gene encodes CDR1 DFQATT and CDR2 SNEGSKA (reference sequence). The CDR3 runs to 15 residues. CDR3 in amino acids: CSARDGDRRVYEQYF. In nucleotides, the CDR3 is TGCAGTGCTAGAGATGGGGACAGAAGGGTCTACGAGCAGTACTTC.

This clonotype came up many times. V is TRBV5-6 and J is TRBJ1-1; TRBD1 matches at 8 bases. The CDR3 covers 15 residues. CDR1 and CDR2 from the germline V gene are SGHDT and YYEEEE. Trimming cost V 3 bases and J 4 bases; bases outside gene matches: 8. The CDR3 DNA follows: TGTGCCAGCAGCTCGACAGGGGACCTGGTCACTGAAGCTTTCTTT. This sequence encodes CASSSTGDLVTEAFF.

This clonotype has ten or more counts. The rearrangement joins TRBV7-2 to TRBJ2-3; D unclear. V was trimmed by 4 bases and J by 5 bases, leaving 7 bases between them. The CDR3 is 12 amino acids. Germline-derived CDR1 and CDR2 are SGHTA and FQGNSA. DNA of the CDR3: TGTGCCAGCAGCTCTAACAGAGATACGCAGTATTTT. Translated: CASSSNRDTQYF.

The chain employs TRBV12-3 or TRBV12-4 and TRBJ1-2, with 7 positions matching TRBD1. The CDR3 totals 12 residues. With V trimmed by 9 bases and J by 4 bases, 5 bases remained unmatched. The CDR3 DNA sequence: TGTGCCAGTAGACAGGGCGTCTATGGCTACACCTTC. Translation: CASRQGVYGYTF.

The gene calls are TRBV20-1 and TRBJ2-1; 13 bases are shared with TRBD2. V trimming: 1 base; J trimming: 0 bases; junction bases outside the gene matches: 9. The CDR3 runs to 19 residues. Germline loops: CDR1 DFQATT, CDR2 SNEGSKA (reference sequence). CDR3 sequence: CSARGPGLAGASSYNEQFF. CDR3 nucleotide sequence: TGCAGTGCTAGAGGCCCAGGACTAGCGGGGGCGAGCTCCTACAATGAGCAGTTCTTC.

This clonotype was detected many times. The V gene is TRBV7-2, the J gene TRBJ1-5; D possibly corresponds to TRBD1 (5 bases). The V end was cut by 7 bases, the J end by 2 bases, with 12 bases between. The CDR3 sequence is 14 residues long. Germline V gene data show CDR1 as SGHTA and CDR2 as FQGNSA. CDR3 protein: CASTIRDGNQPQHF. In DNA, the CDR3 is TGTGCCAGCACAATTAGGGACGGCAATCAGCCCCAGCATTTT. Combining the CDR3 with reference TRBV7-2 and TRBJ1-5 gives the whole variable domain GAGVSQSPSNKVTEKGKDVELRCDPISGHTALYWYRQSLGQGLEFLIYFQGNSAPDKSGLPSDRFSAERTGGSVSTLTIQRTQQEDSAVYLCASTIRDGNQPQHFGDGTRLSIL.

This clonotype was seen just once. This rearrangement joins TRBV29-1 to TRBJ1-3; no clear D gene. Germline-derived CDR1 and CDR2 are SQVTM and ANQGSEA. V shed 2 bases and J shed 4 bases, with 3 bases lying between them. The CDR3 has 11 amino acids. The CDR3 nucleotides read TGCAGCGTTGAAAGAGGAAACACCATATATTTT. Translated: CSVERGNTIYF.